Given below is one TCR beta chain in context. Its specificity is not known. This sample stems from a study of cytomegalovirus exposure and HLA in healthy donors. Notes on the study in general: Specific recognition of CMV antigens was confirmed in vitro for a few chains (all CMV-associated). Later genetic work tied a missense DCLRE1C variant to beta-chain V and J trimming.

13 Jbeta primers and 60 Vbeta primers were used for the PCR. Assay used: immunoSEQ multiplex PCR; TCRdb lists only in-frame clones, some missing. Its clone listing holds 55,000 to 85,000 clones. The donors (healthy individuals) were bone marrow donors. The germline V gene has CDR1 SGHTA and CDR2 FQGNSA. This CDR3 is 14 amino acids long. J gave up 7 bases and V 1 base, and 3 bases lay outside the gene matches. The sample taken for sequencing was PBMCs. The TCR sequence derives from a female donor in good health and CMV-seropositive. V is TRBV7-2 and J is TRBJ2-2; the match to TRBD1 covers 7 bases. This CDR3 reads CASSLEQGLGELFF. In DNA, the CDR3 is TGTGCCAGCAGCTTAGAACAGGGGCTCGGGGAGCTGTTTTTT.